This T cell receptor beta chain emerged from a study of T cells in Graves' hyperthyroidism and ophthalmopathy. This clonotype was found many times. Its target is not known. The V gene end was trimmed by 6 bases and the J gene end by 9 bases; junction bases not matched to a gene: 11. The CDR3 has 16 amino acids. Germline V CDR1 and CDR2: SNHLY, FYNNEI. Study outcomes and limitations: Stable hyperthyroidism was separated from ophthalmopathy by a model based on 13 V-J features.

RNA transcripts yielded amplified TCR beta CDR3 regions. The HTBI primer set drove a first-round RT-PCR of the TCR CDR3. A single record per CDR3 protein comes from TCRdb applying MiXCR to the multiplex PCR reads. The sample includes approximately 640,000 distinct CDR3 sequences, roughly 17% of them seen just once. The sample taken for sequencing was blood. This TCR was recovered from a woman aged 30 to 39 with Graves' hyperthyroidism. The chain joins TRBV2 to TRBJ2-1; 13 nucleotides line up with TRBD2. Here the CDR3 DNA reads TGTGCCAGCAGGGAATCCGGGACTAGCGGGATGGGTGAGCAGTTCTTC. Translation gives CASRESGTSGMGEQFF.